Listed here is a single T cell receptor (beta chain). The antigen it recognizes is unknown. The record has no base qualities; no much larger clone is one base away. This sample is drawn from a study of radiotherapy plus CTLA-4 blockade in lung cancer (dated by TCRdb to 2017 to 2018). Looking at the study overall: Objective responses occurred in around 20% of enrolled patients, and 31% achieved disease control.

What the authors observed across the whole study: TCR clones derived from tumors expanded in peripheral blood after treatment with radiotherapy and ipilimumab. Increased serum interferon-beta after radiation, together with early dynamic changes in blood T cell clones, were reported to be the strongest predictors of response.

CDR1 is given as MNHNS and CDR2 as SASEGT, both from the germline V gene. At the junction V is shortened by 6 bases and J by 6 bases, with 12 bases in between. Including cysteine and phenylalanine, the CDR3 has 14 amino acids. Only CDR3 DNA is held: 42 bases, read in frame from base 1. In this study, focal radiation therapy paired with CTLA-4 blockade (ipilimumab) was tested in patients who had chemo-refractory metastatic non-small-cell lung cancer. Libraries came from the immunoSEQ multiplex PCR assay. The immuneACCESS repertoire file appears here via TCRdb, limited to in-frame rearrangements. These files lack a portion of the clones; in checked studies, under half of the deficit traces to unresolved V genes, and the cause of the others is not known. The sample table contains about 72,000 clones; only one count was recorded for about 80% of them. 7.1% of the sample lies in the top ten.

This TCR was sampled from a human donor with non-small cell lung cancer who had a complete response to radiotherapy plus ipilimumab. The sample in question was peripheral blood, obtained from a patient treated with radiotherapy plus ipilimumab. Here the chain combines TRBV6-1 and TRBJ1-6; the D gene cannot be resolved reliably. The CDR3 region: CASRWTEVNSPLHF. The base sequence is TGTGCCAGCAGATGGACCGAAGTTAATTCACCCCTCCACTTT.